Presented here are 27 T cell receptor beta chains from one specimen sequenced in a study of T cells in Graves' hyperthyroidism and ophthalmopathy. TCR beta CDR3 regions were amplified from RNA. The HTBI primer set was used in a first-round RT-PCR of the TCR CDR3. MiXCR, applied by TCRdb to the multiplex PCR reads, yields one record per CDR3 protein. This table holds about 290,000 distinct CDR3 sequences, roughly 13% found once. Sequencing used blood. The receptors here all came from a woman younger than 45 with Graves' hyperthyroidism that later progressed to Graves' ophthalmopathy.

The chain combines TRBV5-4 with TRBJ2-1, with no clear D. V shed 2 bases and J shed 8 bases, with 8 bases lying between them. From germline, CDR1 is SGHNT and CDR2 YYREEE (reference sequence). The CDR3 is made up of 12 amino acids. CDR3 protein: CASSFRSDEQFF. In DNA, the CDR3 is TGTGCCAGCAGCTTTAGGAGCGATGAGCAGTTCTTC. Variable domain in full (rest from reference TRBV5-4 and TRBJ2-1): ETGVTQSPTHLIKTRGQQVTLRCSSQSGHNTVSWYQQALGQGPQFIFQYYREEENGRGNFPPRFSGLQFPNYSSELNVNALELDDSALYLCASSFRSDEQFFGPGTRLTVL.

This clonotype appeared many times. In DNA, the CDR3 is TGCAGTGCTAGAGATCGGCTAGCTCTGGAGACCCAGTACTTC. This gives the protein CSARDRLALETQYF. The V gene is TRBV20-1, the J gene TRBJ2-5, with D maybe TRBD2 (5 bases). Germline V gene lookup returns CDR1 DFQATT and CDR2 SNEGSKA (reference sequence). V lost 0 bases to trimming and J lost 5 bases, with 13 bases between them. The CDR3 consists of 14 residues.

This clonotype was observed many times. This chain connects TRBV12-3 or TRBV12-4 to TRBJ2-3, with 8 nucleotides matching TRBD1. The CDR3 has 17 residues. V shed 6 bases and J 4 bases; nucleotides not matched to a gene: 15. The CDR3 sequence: CASSSIGQGLLPDTQYF. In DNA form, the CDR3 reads TGTGCCAGCAGCTCGATAGGACAGGGTTTGCTCCCAGATACGCAGTATTTT.

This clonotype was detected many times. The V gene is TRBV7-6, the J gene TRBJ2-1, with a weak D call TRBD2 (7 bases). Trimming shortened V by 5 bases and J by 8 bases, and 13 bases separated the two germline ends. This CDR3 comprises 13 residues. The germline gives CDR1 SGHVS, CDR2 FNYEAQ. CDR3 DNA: TGTGCCAGCAGCCCCGGGGGGCTAGATGAGCAGTTCTTC. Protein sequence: CASSPGGLDEQFF.

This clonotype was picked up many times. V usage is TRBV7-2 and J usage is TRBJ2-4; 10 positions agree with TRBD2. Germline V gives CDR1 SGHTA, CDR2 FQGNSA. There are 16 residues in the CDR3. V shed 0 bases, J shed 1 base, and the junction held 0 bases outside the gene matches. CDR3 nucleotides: TGTGCCAGCAGCTTAGCTAGCGGGAGGGCCAAAAACATTCAGTACTTC. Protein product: CASSLASGRAKNIQYF.

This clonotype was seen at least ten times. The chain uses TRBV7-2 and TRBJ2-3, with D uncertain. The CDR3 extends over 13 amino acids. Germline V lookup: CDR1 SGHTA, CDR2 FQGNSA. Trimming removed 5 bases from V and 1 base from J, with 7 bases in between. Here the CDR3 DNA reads TGTGCCAGCAGCCCCCAGGGCACAGATACGCAGTATTTT. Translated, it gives CASSPQGTDTQYF.

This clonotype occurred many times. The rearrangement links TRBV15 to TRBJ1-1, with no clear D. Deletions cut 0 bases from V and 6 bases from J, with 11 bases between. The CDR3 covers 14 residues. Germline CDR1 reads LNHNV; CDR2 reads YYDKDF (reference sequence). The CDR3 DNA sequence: TGTGCCACCAGCAGAGAGAGGGCCCTCGCTGAAGCTTTCTTT. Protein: CATSRERALAEAFF.

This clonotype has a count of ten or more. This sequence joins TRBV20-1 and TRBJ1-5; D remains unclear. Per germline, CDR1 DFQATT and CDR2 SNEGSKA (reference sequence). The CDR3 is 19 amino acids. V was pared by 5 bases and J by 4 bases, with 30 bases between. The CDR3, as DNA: TGCAGTGCTTCCCCTATTCGGGAACTAGCATCTCCGGGGAATCAGCCCCAGCATTTT. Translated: CSASPIRELASPGNQPQHF.

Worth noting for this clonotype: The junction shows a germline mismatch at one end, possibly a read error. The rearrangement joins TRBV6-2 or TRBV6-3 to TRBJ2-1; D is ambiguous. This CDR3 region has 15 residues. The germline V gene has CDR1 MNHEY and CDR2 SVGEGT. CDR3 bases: TGTGTCAGCAGTCGGTTCGACGGCTCCTACAATGAGCAGTTCTTC. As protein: CVSSRFDGSYNEQFF.

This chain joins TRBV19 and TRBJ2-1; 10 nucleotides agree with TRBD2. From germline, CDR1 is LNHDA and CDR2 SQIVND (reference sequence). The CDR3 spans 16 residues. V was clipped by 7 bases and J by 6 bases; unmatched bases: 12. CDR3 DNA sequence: TGTGCCAGTAAGGCGGCCGGGACTAGCGTCACCAATGAGCAGTTCTTC. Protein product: CASKAAGTSVTNEQFF.

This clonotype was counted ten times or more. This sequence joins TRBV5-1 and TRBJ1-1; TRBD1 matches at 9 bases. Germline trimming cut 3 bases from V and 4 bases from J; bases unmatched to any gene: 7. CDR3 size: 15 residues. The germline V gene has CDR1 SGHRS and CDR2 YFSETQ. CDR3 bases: TGCGCCAGCAGCTGGGACAGGGCGGTCGGCACTGAAGCTTTCTTT. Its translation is CASSWDRAVGTEAFF.

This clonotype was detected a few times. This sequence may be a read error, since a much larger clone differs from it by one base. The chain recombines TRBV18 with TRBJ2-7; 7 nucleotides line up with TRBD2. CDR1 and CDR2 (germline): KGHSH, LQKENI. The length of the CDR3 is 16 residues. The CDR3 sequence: CASAPTGTKNDYEQYF. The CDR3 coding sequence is TGTGCCAGCGCACCAACCGGGACTAAAAACGACTACGAGCAGTACTTC.

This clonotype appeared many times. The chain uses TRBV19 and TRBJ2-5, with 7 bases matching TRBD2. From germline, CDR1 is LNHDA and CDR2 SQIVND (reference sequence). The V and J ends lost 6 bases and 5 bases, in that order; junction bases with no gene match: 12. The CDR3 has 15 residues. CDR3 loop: CASRGLPAGDETQYF. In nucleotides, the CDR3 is TGTGCCAGTAGAGGTCTTCCCGCGGGAGACGAGACCCAGTACTTC.

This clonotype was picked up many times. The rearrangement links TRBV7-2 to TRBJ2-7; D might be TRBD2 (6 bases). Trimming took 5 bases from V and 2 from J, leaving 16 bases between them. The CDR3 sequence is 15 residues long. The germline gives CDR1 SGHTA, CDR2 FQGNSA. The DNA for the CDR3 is TGTGCCAGCAGCGGAGGGGAGATTTCTGCCTACGAGCAGTACTTC. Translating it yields CASSGGEISAYEQYF.

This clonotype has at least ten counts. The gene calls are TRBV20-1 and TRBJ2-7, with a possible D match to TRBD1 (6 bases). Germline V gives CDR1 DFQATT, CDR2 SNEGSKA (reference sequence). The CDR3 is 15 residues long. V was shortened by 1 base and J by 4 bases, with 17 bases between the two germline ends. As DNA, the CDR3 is TGCAGTGCTAGAGGGGGGCTTAGCCCTGTATACGAGCAGTACTTC. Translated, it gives CSARGGLSPVYEQYF.

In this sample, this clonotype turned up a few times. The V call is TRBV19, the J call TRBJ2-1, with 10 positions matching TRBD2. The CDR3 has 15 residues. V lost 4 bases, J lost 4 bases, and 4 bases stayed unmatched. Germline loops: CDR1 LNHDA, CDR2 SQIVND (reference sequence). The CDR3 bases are TGTGCCAGTAGTACTAGCGGGAGTAATTACAATGAGCAGTTCTTC. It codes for CASSTSGSNYNEQFF.

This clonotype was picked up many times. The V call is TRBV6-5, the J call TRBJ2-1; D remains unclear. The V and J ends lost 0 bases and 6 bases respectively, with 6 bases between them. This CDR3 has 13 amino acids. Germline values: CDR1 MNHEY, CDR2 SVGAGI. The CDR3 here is CASSYSVFNEQFF. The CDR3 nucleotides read TGTGCCAGCAGTTACTCGGTCTTCAATGAGCAGTTCTTC.

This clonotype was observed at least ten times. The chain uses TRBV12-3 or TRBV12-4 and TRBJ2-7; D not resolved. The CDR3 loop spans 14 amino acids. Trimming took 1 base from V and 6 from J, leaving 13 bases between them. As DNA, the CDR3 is TGTGCCAGCAGTTTAGGAGAAGACTTAACCGAGCAGTACTTC. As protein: CASSLGEDLTEQYF.

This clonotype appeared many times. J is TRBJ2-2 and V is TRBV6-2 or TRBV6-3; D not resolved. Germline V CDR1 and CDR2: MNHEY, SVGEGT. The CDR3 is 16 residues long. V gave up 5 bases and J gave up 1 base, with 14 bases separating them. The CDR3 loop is CASSPLGRQNTGELFF. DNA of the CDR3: TGTGCCAGCAGTCCTTTGGGAAGACAGAACACCGGGGAGCTGTTTTTT.

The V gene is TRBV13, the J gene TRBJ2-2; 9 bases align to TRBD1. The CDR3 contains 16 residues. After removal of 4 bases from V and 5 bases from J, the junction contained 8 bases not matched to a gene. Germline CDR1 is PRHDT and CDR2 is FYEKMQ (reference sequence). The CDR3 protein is CASSSAGTGRTGELFF. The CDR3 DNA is TGTGCCAGCAGCTCGGCCGGGACAGGGCGGACCGGGGAGCTGTTTTTT.

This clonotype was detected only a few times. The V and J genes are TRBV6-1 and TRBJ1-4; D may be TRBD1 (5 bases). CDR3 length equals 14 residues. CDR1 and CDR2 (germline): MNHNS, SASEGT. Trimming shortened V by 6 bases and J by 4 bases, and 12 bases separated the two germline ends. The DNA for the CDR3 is TGTGCCAGCAGGCCGGGACCGCATAATGAAAAACTGTTTTTT. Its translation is CASRPGPHNEKLFF.

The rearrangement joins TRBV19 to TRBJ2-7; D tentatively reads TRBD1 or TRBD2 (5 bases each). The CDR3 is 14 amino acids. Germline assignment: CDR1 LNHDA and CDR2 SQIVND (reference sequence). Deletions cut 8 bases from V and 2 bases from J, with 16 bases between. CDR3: CASSSGTPPYEQYF. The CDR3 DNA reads TGTGCCAGTTCCTCTGGGACCCCTCCCTACGAGCAGTACTTC.

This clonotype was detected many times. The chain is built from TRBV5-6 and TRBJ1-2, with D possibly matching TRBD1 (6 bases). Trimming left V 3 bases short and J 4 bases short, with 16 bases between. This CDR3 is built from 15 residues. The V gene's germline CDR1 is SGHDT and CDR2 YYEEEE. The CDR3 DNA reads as TGTGCCAGCAGCTCCCGTGGGCAGGGGATCTATGGCTACACCTTC. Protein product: CASSSRGQGIYGYTF.

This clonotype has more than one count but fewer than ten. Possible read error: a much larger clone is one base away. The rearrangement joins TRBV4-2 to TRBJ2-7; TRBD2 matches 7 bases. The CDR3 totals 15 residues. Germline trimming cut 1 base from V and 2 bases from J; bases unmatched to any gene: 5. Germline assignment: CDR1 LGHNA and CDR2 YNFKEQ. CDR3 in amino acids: CASSQVWREPYEQYF. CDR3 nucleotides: TGTGCCAGCAGCCAAGTGTGGCGGGAGCCCTACGAGCAGTACTTC.

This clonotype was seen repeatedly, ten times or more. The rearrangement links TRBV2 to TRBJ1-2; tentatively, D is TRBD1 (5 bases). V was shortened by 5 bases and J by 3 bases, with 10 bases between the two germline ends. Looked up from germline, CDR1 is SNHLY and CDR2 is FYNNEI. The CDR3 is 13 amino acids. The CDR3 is CASSFQQDYGYTF. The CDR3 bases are TGTGCCAGCAGTTTTCAACAGGACTATGGCTACACCTTC.

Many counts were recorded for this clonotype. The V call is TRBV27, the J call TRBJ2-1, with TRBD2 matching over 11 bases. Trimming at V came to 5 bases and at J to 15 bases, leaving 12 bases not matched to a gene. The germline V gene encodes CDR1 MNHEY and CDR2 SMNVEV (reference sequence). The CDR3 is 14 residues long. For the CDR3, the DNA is TGTGCCAGCAGTCGGACTAGCGGGCAACAGCAGCGGTTCTTC. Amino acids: CASSRTSGQQQRFF.

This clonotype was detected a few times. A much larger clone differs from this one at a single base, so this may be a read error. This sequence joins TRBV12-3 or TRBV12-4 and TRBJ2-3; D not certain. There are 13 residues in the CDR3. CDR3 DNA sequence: TGTGCCAGCAAGAACCGGAACACAAATACGCAGTATTTT. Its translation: CASKNRNTNTQYF.